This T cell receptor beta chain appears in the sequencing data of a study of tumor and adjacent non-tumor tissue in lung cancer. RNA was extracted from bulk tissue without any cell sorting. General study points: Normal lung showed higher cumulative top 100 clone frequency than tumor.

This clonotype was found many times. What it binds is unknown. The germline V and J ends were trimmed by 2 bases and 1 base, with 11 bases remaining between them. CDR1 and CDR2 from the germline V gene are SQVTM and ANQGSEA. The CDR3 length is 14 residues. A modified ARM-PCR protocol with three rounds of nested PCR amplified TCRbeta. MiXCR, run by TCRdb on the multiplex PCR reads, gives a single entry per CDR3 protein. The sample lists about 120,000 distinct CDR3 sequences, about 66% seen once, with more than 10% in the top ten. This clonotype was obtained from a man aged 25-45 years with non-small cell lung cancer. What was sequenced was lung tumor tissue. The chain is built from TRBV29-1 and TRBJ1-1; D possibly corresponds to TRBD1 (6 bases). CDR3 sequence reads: CSVERGTQNTEAFF. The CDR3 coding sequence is TGCAGCGTTGAAAGGGGGACACAGAACACTGAAGCTTTCTTT. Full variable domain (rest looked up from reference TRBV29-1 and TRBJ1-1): SAVISQKPSRDICQRGTSLTIQCQVDSQVTMMFWYRQQPGQSLTLIATANQGSEATYESGFVIDKFPISRPNLTFSTLTVSNMSPEDSSIYLCSVERGTQNTEAFFGQGTRLTVV.